The 14 T cell receptor beta chains below come from one sample, sequenced in a study of T cell responses to AZD1222 COVID-19 vaccine. Profiling relied on immunoSEQ multiplex PCR, and the TCRdb table lists in-frame clones only, not all of them. This sample yields approximately 130,000 clones, of which approximately 80% are seen a single time; roughly a quarter belongs to the top ten. The specimen was peripheral blood, collected 28 days after the second AZD1222 dose. These receptors originate from an adult who received the AZD1222 COVID-19 vaccine.

The CDR3, as DNA: TGTGCCAGCAGCTCGATAGGGTATAATTCACCCCTCCACTTT. Its translation: CASSSIGYNSPLHF. V gene TRBV5-4 combines with J gene TRBJ1-6; D is ambiguous. Germline V gene lookup returns CDR1 SGHNT and CDR2 YYREEE (reference sequence). Trimming pared 3 bases from V and 4 bases from J, leaving 8 bases between. CDR3 length equals 14 residues.

The chain is built from TRBV3-1 (or the pseudogene TRBV3-2) and TRBJ1-2; D gene uncertain. V lost 2 bases to trimming and J lost 0 bases, with 16 bases between them. This CDR3 is built from 17 residues. Germline values: CDR1 LGHDT, CDR2 YNNKEL (reference sequence). The DNA for the CDR3 is TGTGCCAGCAGCCAACCCTCCTCCAGTCTTCCTAACTATGGCTACACCTTC. It yields the protein CASSQPSSSLPNYGYTF.

V usage is TRBV2 and J usage is TRBJ1-1, with 9 bases matching TRBD1. V gave up 5 bases and J gave up 5 bases; unmatched junction bases: 6. CDR3 length equals 14 residues. Per the germline V gene, CDR1 is SNHLY and CDR2 is FYNNEI. CDR3 protein: CASSPDRGRTEAFF. In DNA form, the CDR3 reads TGTGCCAGCAGTCCCGACAGGGGGAGAACTGAAGCTTTCTTT.

For this clone: At the DNA level, this CDR3 is encoded by other sequences in the same sample as well. The V call is TRBV28, the J call TRBJ2-7, with D perhaps given as TRBD1 or TRBD2 (5 bases each). This CDR3 spans 13 amino acids. The ends were cut back, 5 bases at V and 0 bases at J, with 8 bases in the middle. Germline V gene lookup returns CDR1 MDHEN and CDR2 SYDVKM. The DNA of the CDR3 is TGTGCCAGCAGTCCAGGGAGCTCCTACGAGCAGTACTTC. Its translation is CASSPGSSYEQYF.

CDR3 loop: CASSFVRFDTEAFF. The CDR3 DNA reads TGTGCCAGCAGTTTTGTCAGGTTTGACACTGAAGCTTTCTTT. The chain joins TRBV27 to TRBJ1-1; D is unclear. This CDR3 is 14 amino acids long. Germline values: CDR1 MNHEY, CDR2 SMNVEV (reference sequence). Trimming took 3 bases from V and 3 from J, leaving 11 bases between them.

This clone has only a few counts. The chain employs TRBV27 and TRBJ1-2, with a tentative D call TRBD1 (5 bases). With 4 bases removed from V and 8 bases from J, the gap between germline ends came to 17 bases. CDR1 and CDR2 from the germline V gene are MNHEY and SMNVEV (reference sequence). The CDR3 sequence is 14 residues long. The CDR3 DNA follows: TGTGCCAGCAGTTCCGGGACCCCCCGCGCGGGCTACACCTTC. It yields the protein CASSSGTPRAGYTF.

V and J are TRBV3-1 (or the pseudogene TRBV3-2) and TRBJ1-2; unclear D gene. The V gene's germline CDR1 is LGHDT and CDR2 YNNKEL (reference sequence). This CDR3 has 14 amino acids. V was shortened by 2 bases and J by 8 bases, with 15 bases between the two germline ends. The CDR3 sequence: CASSQSISLRGYTF. The CDR3 DNA reads TGTGCCAGCAGCCAATCGATATCACTGAGGGGCTACACCTTC.

This sequence joins TRBV5-5 and TRBJ2-1, with 9 bases fitting TRBD1. This CDR3 contains 14 residues. V was clipped by 1 base and J by 8 bases; unmatched bases: 4. Per the germline V gene, CDR1 is SGHKS and CDR2 is YYEKEE (reference sequence). CDR3 protein: CASSLLTGGHEQFF. CDR3 sequence (DNA): TGTGCCAGCAGCTTGTTGACAGGGGGGCATGAGCAGTTCTTC. The variable domain in full, with the rest retrieved from reference TRBV5-5 and TRBJ2-1, is DAGVTQSPTHLIKTRGQQVTLRCSPISGHKSVSWYQQVLGQGPQFIFQYYEKEERGRGNFPDRFSARQFPNYSSELNVNALLLGDSALYLCASSLLTGGHEQFFGPGTRLTVL.

This clone was recorded only once. The chain couples TRBV7-9 to TRBJ2-1; D possibly matches TRBD1 or TRBD2 (5 bases each). Looked up from germline, CDR1 is SEHNR and CDR2 is FQNEAQ (reference sequence). This CDR3 region has 14 residues. The V and J ends lost 5 bases and 2 bases respectively, with 10 bases between them. The CDR3 region has the DNA TGTGCCAGCAGCAGCAGGGAGACCTACAATGAGCAGTTCTTC. Translating it yields CASSSRETYNEQFF.

The genes are TRBV28 and TRBJ1-3; 7 positions agree with TRBD1. V shed 4 bases and J 2 bases; nucleotides not matched to a gene: 2. The CDR3 is 14 residues long. Germline assignment: CDR1 MDHEN and CDR2 SYDVKM. The CDR3 loop reads CASSSTGTGNTIYF. The CDR3 region has the DNA TGTGCCAGCAGTTCGACAGGGACTGGAAACACCATATATTTT.

The chain links TRBV6-5 to TRBJ1-5; 8 nucleotides align to TRBD1. With 6 bases clipped from V and 0 bases from J, the junction kept 1 base outside the gene matches. The CDR3 contains 14 residues. From germline, CDR1 is MNHEY and CDR2 SVGAGI. CDR3 nucleotides: TGTGCCAGCAGAGGGACAGGTAGCAATCAGCCCCAGCATTTT. Its translation: CASRGTGSNQPQHF.

The CDR3 loop reads CASSPLGQVYGYTF. CDR3 bases: TGTGCCAGCAGTCCCCTCGGACAGGTCTATGGCTACACCTTC. The chain joins TRBV27 to TRBJ1-2; 7 bases map to TRBD1. V trimming: 5 bases; J trimming: 4 bases; junction bases outside the gene matches: 7. Germline lookup yields CDR1 MNHEY and CDR2 SMNVEV (reference sequence). The CDR3 runs to 14 residues.

This chain uses TRBV7-9 with TRBJ2-2; D ambiguous. The CDR3 consists of 15 residues. Germline-derived CDR1 and CDR2 are SEHNR and FQNEAQ (reference sequence). V lost 1 base to trimming and J lost 2 bases, with 8 bases between them. CDR3 amino acids: CASSLEWRNTGELFF. The CDR3 DNA reads as TGTGCCAGCAGCTTAGAATGGCGAAACACCGGGGAGCTGTTTTTT. Full variable domain (remainder filled in from reference TRBV7-9 and TRBJ2-2): DTGVSQNPRHKITKRGQNVTFRCDPISEHNRLYWYRQTLGQGPEFLTYFQNEAQLEKSRLLSDRFSAERPKGSFSTLEIQRTEQGDSAMYLCASSLEWRNTGELFFGEGSRLTVL.

This clone was recorded only once. The rearrangement links TRBV7-2 to TRBJ2-2, with D hard to call. The CDR3 is 12 residues long. The germline V gene has CDR1 SGHTA and CDR2 FQGNSA. V lost 5 bases and J 7 bases, leaving 8 bases between the germline ends. CDR3 region: CASSTHGGELFF. DNA for the CDR3: TGTGCCAGCAGCACACATGGCGGGGAGCTGTTTTTT. Supplemented by reference TRBV7-2 and TRBJ2-2, the full variable domain reads GAGVSQSPSNKVTEKGKDVELRCDPISGHTALYWYRQSLGQGLEFLIYFQGNSAPDKSGLPSDRFSAERTGGSVSTLTIQRTQQEDSAVYLCASSTHGGELFFGEGSRLTVL.